These 3 T cell receptor beta chains were all obtained from the same sample, sequenced in a study of cytomegalovirus exposure and HLA in healthy donors. The PCR had 60 Vbeta and 13 Jbeta primers. TCRdb's copy holds only in-frame clones and misses some; the assay was immunoSEQ multiplex PCR. The data include around 40,000 clones; the top ten clones carry 1% to 1.5%. Input material: PBMCs. The receptors stem from a man aged 25-40 years in good health and CMV-seronegative.

This chain links TRBV11-2 with TRBJ2-7; D is unresolved. The germline V gene encodes CDR1 SGHAT and CDR2 FQNNGV. The CDR3 consists of 12 residues. The V end was cut by 5 bases, the J end by 2 bases, with 7 bases between. The CDR3 reads CASSPDTYEQYF. The CDR3 DNA is TGTGCCAGCAGCCCCGACACCTACGAGCAGTACTTC.

Regarding this clone: Germline is not matched at one junction end, which may reflect a read error. This chain connects TRBV7-7 to TRBJ2-2; no clear D gene. Looked up from germline, CDR1 is SSHAT and CDR2 is FNYEAQ (reference sequence). This CDR3 region has 14 residues. The CDR3 sequence is CASSSNRNTGELFF. The CDR3 nucleotides read TGTGCTAGCAGCTCAAACAGGAACACCGGGGAGCTGTTTTTT.

The chain uses TRBV19 and TRBJ2-2; TRBD2 is a possible D gene (6 bases). Trimming removed 5 bases from V and 6 bases from J, with 13 bases in between. Germline-derived CDR1 and CDR2 are LNHDA and SQIVND (reference sequence). The CDR3 sequence is 14 residues long. CDR3 in amino acids: CASSLGRLAGELFF. The CDR3 nucleotides read TGTGCCAGTAGTTTAGGGAGGCTAGCCGGGGAGCTGTTTTTT. The complete variable domain, with remaining parts taken from reference TRBV19 and TRBJ2-2, reads DGGITQSPKYLFRKEGQNVTLSCEQNLNHDAMYWYRQDPGQGLRLIYYSQIVNDFQKGDIAEGYSVSREKKESFPLTVTSAQKNPTAFYLCASSLGRLAGELFFGEGSRLTVL.